This T cell receptor (beta chain) was sequenced during a study of radiotherapy plus CTLA-4 blockade in lung cancer. V dropped 5 bases and J dropped 4 bases, with 18 bases sitting between them. The CDR3 runs to 15 residues. Germline assignment: CDR1 PRHDT and CDR2 FYEKMQ (reference sequence). Data came from immunoSEQ multiplex PCR; TCRdb stores just in-frame clones and leaves some out. Seen here are 45,000 to 55,000 clones, roughly 90% observed once, and the top ten hold around 17%. V and J are TRBV13 and TRBJ2-7; maybe TRBD1 (7 bases). The TCR comes from a human donor with non-small cell lung cancer that progressed on radiotherapy plus ipilimumab. Some clones in this sample may be carry-over from other donors' samples. The sample here was peripheral blood, taken from a patient treated with radiotherapy plus ipilimumab. As DNA, the CDR3 is TGTGCCAGCAGCGAATTTCGACAGGGAGGTTACGAGCAGTACTTC. This gives the protein CASSEFRQGGYEQYF.